These T cell receptor beta chains were read from a single sample in a study of early T cells in non-severe SARS-CoV-2 infection. MiXCR, applied by TCRdb to the 5' RACE reads, yields one record per CDR3 protein. The table has tens of thousands of distinct CDR3 sequences, about 12% seen once. The sequencing sample was made of whole blood. These receptors all stem from an adult who was a healthcare worker with PCR-confirmed SARS-CoV-2 infection or an uninfected control (not recorded which). Both conserved end residues are part of each CDR3.

TRBJ2-7 | TRBV12-3/TRBV12-4 | CASSFNGPSYEQYF
TRBJ1-1 | TRBV2 | CASRYGTGITEAFF
TRBJ2-5 | TRBV29-1 | CSVGGDRVTQYF
TRBJ2-1 | TRBV28 | CASSLDPLSGMPHNEQFF
TRBJ2-3 | TRBV6-1 | CASSDRQGGTDTQYF
TRBJ2-4 | TRBV2 | CASRAFLGQALAKNIQYF
TRBJ2-1 | TRBV29-1 | CSVERGSYNEQFF
TRBJ2-5 | TRBV12-3/TRBV12-4 | CASSSSETQYF
TRBJ1-2 | TRBV5-4 | CASSPGQSPSANYGYTF
TRBJ1-2 | TRBV7-8 | CASSLVPQDPYGYTF
TRBJ1-4 | TRBV5-1 | CASSLVGEEKLFF
TRBJ2-4 | TRBV11-2 | CASSSPGQKNIQYF
TRBJ2-7 | TRBV12-3/TRBV12-4 | CASSPAGTSGNYEQYF
TRBJ2-3 | TRBV6-5 | CASSSRGESLTDTQYF
TRBJ2-5 | TRBV7-2 | CASSSWTGGETQYF
TRBJ2-7 | TRBV20-1 | CSAQRRAGASYEQYF
TRBJ2-7 | TRBV7-3 | CASSLMGTGDYEQYF
TRBJ2-7 | TRBV2 | CTATLGGGKYEQYF
TRBJ1-1 | TRBV11-3 | CASSLQGLNTEAFF
TRBJ2-5 | TRBV5-6 | CASSLPSLLLETQYF
TRBJ2-7 | TRBV14 | CASSQAKGQRIYEQYF
TRBJ2-1 | TRBV18 | CASSPLGGDNEQFF
TRBJ2-5 | TRBV20-1 | CSVNRGWYQETQYF
TRBJ1-2 | TRBV12-3/TRBV12-4 | CASTLTGIYGYTF
TRBJ2-3 | TRBV7-9 | CASSFTGMADTQYF
TRBJ1-1 | TRBV2 | CASSESWDRTKAFF
TRBJ1-4 | TRBV6-5 | CASSTVPGQGGKLFF
TRBJ2-3 | TRBV14 | CASSQDYPSGRLPSITDTQYF
TRBJ1-5 | TRBV5-6 | CASSPGGSQPQHF
TRBJ2-3 | TRBV3-1 | CASSQGSRTDTQYF
TRBJ2-5 | TRBV29-1 | CSVEDLRVLYF
TRBJ1-1 | TRBV11-2 | CASSLVGEMNTEAFF
TRBJ2-7 | TRBV10-2 | CASSDERGPYEQYF
TRBJ2-5 | TRBV7-8 | CASSLGRGPETQYF
TRBJ2-2 | TRBV6-5 | CASSYSLAATGELFF
TRBJ1-6 | TRBV6-5 | CASGTEMNSPLHF
TRBJ1-5 | TRBV6-6 | CASIEADSNQPQHF
TRBJ2-7 | TRBV28 | CASTATSYEQYF
TRBJ2-3 | TRBV7-9 | CASSLGRSDTQYF
TRBJ2-7 | TRBV15 | CATSRDWGRVDYEQYF
TRBJ2-6 | TRBV28 | CASIGPSGANVLTF
TRBJ2-3 | TRBV18 | CASSPQRGRALVTDTQYF
TRBJ2-5 | TRBV5-4 | CASSLVGGAETQYF
TRBJ2-7 | TRBV6-1 | CASSATGAEEQYF
TRBJ2-2 | TRBV7-9 | CASSLFQGVGELFF
TRBJ2-5 | TRBV29-1 | CSVGVNRETQYF
TRBJ1-2 | TRBV27 | CASSPRENYGYTF
TRBJ2-1 | TRBV5-1 | CASSLGTSGVRSYNEQFF
TRBJ2-1 | TRBV19 | CASREEWGINEQFF
TRBJ2-1 | TRBV7-3 | CASSRAHRDEQFF
TRBJ1-6 | TRBV12-3/TRBV12-4 | CASSLRGNNSPLHF
TRBJ2-2 | TRBV29-1 | CSVGQWTTGELFF
TRBJ1-6 | TRBV28 | CASSLTVWWTSAPLHF
TRBJ2-7 | TRBV30 | CAWSPGQFSYEQYF
TRBJ2-1 | TRBV24-1 | CATSDPQGGSSYNEQFF